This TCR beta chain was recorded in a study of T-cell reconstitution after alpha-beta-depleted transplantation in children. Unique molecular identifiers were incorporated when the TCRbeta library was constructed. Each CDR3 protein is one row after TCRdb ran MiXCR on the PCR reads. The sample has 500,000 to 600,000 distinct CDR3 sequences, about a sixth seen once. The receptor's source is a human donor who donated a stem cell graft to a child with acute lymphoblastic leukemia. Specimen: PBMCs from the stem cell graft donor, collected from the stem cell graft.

The CDR3 region is CSTDTGLGNEQFF. The CDR3 bases are TGCAGCACAGACACCGGACTGGGAAATGAGCAGTTCTTC. The genes are TRBV29-1 and TRBJ2-1; tentative D call: TRBD2 (5 bases). With 8 bases removed from V and 7 bases from J, the gap between germline ends came to 18 bases. Looked up from germline, CDR1 is SQVTM and CDR2 is ANQGSEA. This CDR3 comprises 13 residues.